This T cell receptor beta chain was profiled in a study of patients and donors after allogeneic stem cell transplantation. The CDR3 spans 16 residues. Trimming left V 3 bases short and J 0 bases short, with 13 bases between. CDR1 is SEHNR and CDR2 is FQNEAQ in the germline V gene (reference sequence). Ten or more counts support this clonotype. TCRdb re-called the RT-PCR reads through MiXCR, storing one row per CDR3 protein. The table lists hundreds of thousands of distinct CDR3 sequences, 16% of them singletons. The sample consisted of blood, either unsorted or a sorted T cell fraction (not recorded which). V and J are TRBV7-9 and TRBJ2-3; D possibly corresponds to TRBD1 (5 bases). The sequence was collected from a human donor who was either an allogeneic HSCT recipient or a stem cell or donor lymphocyte infusion donor (not recorded which). It is not recorded whose cells these are; they may come from a transplant donor. This chain's CDR3 is CASSFTDSLSTDTQYF. The DNA of the CDR3 is TGTGCCAGCAGCTTTACCGACAGCCTAAGCACAGATACGCAGTATTTT.